The clone carrying this TCR beta chain was picked up many times. RNA transcripts were the template for amplifying TCR beta CDR3 regions. HTBI primers were the set used in a first-round RT-PCR of the TCR CDR3. Each CDR3 protein gets one entry after TCRdb re-called the multiplex PCR reads with MiXCR. The table shows roughly 500,000 distinct CDR3 sequences, with around 16% occurring only once. The CDR3 has 17 amino acids. V shed 0 bases and J 1 base; nucleotides not matched to a gene: 2. The germline V gene encodes CDR1 SEHNR and CDR2 FQNEAQ (reference sequence). Duration under 3 months, a NOSPECS grade of at least 4, and a Clinical Activity Score of at least 3 characterized the ophthalmopathy patients. Uncontrolled infections, other autoimmune diseases, pregnancy or lactation led to exclusion of patients. Clinical symptoms, serum thyroxine and TRAb, thyroid ultrasound and orbital computed tomography together formed the diagnostic basis.

This sample is drawn from a study of T cells in Graves' hyperthyroidism and ophthalmopathy. The TCR comes from a woman in her twenties or thirties with Graves' ophthalmopathy. The specimen sequenced was blood. J is TRBJ2-5 and V is TRBV7-9, with 13 nucleotides matching TRBD2. CDR3 in DNA: TGTGCCAGCAGCTTAGCTCGGACTAGCGGGAGCCAAGAGACCCAGTACTTC. It translates to CASSLARTSGSQETQYF.